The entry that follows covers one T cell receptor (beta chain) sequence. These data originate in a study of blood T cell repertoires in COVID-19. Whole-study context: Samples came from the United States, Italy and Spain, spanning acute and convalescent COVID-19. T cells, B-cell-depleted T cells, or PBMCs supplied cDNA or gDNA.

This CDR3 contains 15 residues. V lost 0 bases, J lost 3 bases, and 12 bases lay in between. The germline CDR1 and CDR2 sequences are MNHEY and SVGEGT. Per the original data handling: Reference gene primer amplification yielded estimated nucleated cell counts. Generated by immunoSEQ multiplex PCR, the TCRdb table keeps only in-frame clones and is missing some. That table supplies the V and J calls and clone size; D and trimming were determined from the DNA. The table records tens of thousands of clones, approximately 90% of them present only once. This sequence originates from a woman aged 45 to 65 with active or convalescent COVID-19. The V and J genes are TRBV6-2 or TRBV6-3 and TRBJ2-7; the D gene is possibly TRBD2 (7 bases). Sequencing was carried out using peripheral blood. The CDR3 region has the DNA TGTGCCAGCAGTTACTCGAGGGGGGGATTCTACGAGCAGTACTTC. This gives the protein CASSYSRGGFYEQYF.